The T cell receptor (beta chain) described here comes from a study of T cells in Graves' hyperthyroidism and ophthalmopathy. Authors of the study amplified TCR beta CDR3 regions from RNA transcripts. A set of HTBI primers served as the primers for a first-round RT-PCR of the TCR CDR3. Using its own MiXCR run on the multiplex PCR reads, TCRdb lists one record per CDR3 protein. Of more than 500,000 distinct CDR3 sequences in the sample, 14% were seen once. V shed 1 base and J shed 0 bases, with 7 bases lying between them. The CDR3 length is 15 residues. Germline V CDR1 and CDR2: SGHRS, YFSETQ. The sequencing sample was made of blood. This receptor was taken from a woman aged 40 to 50 with Graves' hyperthyroidism. The chain uses TRBV5-1 and TRBJ2-2, with D hard to call. CDR3 sequence (DNA): TGCGCCAGCAGCTTGATGTGGGCGAACACCGGGGAGCTGTTTTTT. It translates to CASSLMWANTGELFF.